This T cell receptor beta chain was recorded in a study of T cell responses to AZD1222 COVID-19 vaccine. In the study overall: Both about-4-week and about-12-week second-dose recipients were combined.

Germline values: CDR1 LNHDA, CDR2 SQIVND (reference sequence). The CDR3 consists of 14 residues. V lost 7 bases and J lost 7; bases outside the gene matches: 11. Using immunoSEQ multiplex PCR, the repertoire was profiled, and TCRdb retains in-frame clones only, with some absent. Of approximately 80,000 clones in the sample, approximately 90% were seen once. Regarding this clone: Its antigen is still unknown.

The study's findings and limits: Dominant at 160-218 and 743-854, vaccine-associated CD4 TCRs also spanned spike. Just five to seven people given AZD1222 tested seropositive at baseline. White British people made up most donors, females outnumbered males, and clonal diversity was possibly underestimated.

The source material was peripheral blood, sampled on day 0 of AZD1222 vaccination. The sequence came from an adult in good health. V usage is TRBV19 and J usage is TRBJ1-2, with TRBD1 matching 8 bases. The CDR3 DNA follows: TGTGCCAGTACCCGGACAGGGTGGGCTGCTGGCTACACCTTC. Translation gives CASTRTGWAAGYTF.